This T cell receptor (beta chain) was documented in a study of T cell responses to AZD1222 COVID-19 vaccine. The method was immunoSEQ multiplex PCR; TCRdb's version includes in-frame clones alone and lacks a portion of them. The sample yields under 150,000 clones, approximately 92% seen once. Germline-derived CDR1 and CDR2 are LGHDT and YNNKEL (reference sequence). With 1 base removed from V and 4 bases from J, the gap between germline ends came to 16 bases. The CDR3 consists of 16 residues. The chain has TRBV3-1 (or the pseudogene TRBV3-2) and TRBJ1-1; D is perhaps TRBD1 (6 bases). The receptor's source is an adult who received the AZD1222 COVID-19 vaccine. The specimen comprised peripheral blood, sampled 28 days after the second AZD1222 dose. The CDR3 nucleotides are TGTGCCAGCAGCCAAGTCGGAGCGGGGGCCGTCACTGAAGCTTTCTTT. Translating gives CASSQVGAGAVTEAFF.